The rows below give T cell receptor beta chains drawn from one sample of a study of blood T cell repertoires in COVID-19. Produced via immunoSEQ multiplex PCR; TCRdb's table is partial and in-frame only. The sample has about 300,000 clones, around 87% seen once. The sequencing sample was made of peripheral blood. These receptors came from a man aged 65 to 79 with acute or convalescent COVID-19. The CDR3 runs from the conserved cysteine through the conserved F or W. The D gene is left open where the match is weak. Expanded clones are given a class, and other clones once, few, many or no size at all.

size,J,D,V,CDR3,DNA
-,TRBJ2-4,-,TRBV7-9,CASSSRDTKGKNIQYF,TGTGCCAGCAGCTCCCGGGACACCAAAGGGAAAAACATTCAGTACTTC
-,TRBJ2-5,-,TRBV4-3,CASSPAGGATETQYF,TGCGCCAGCAGCCCAGCTGGGGGCGCGACGGAGACCCAGTACTTC
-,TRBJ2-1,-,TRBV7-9,CASSRDLFSEQFF,TGTGCCAGCAGCCGTGACTTGTTTTCTGAGCAGTTCTTC
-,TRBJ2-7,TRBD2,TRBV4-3,CASSQASPGLAGGYEQYF,TGCGCCAGCAGCCAAGCATCCCCGGGACTAGCGGGAGGTTACGAGCAGTACTTC
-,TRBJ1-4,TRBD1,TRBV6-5,CASQGGSADNEKLFF,TGTGCCAGCCAGGGGGGATCCGCGGATAATGAAAAACTGTTTTTT
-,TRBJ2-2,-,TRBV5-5,CASSLGQRVSGELFF,TGTGCCAGCAGCTTGGGGCAGCGGGTTTCCGGGGAGCTGTTTTTT
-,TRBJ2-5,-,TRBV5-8,CASSLSGWDQETQYF,TGTGCCAGCAGCTTGAGCGGCTGGGACCAAGAGACCCAGTACTTC
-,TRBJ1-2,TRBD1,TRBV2,CASSDRDKSYTF,TGTGCCAGCTCGGACAGGGATAAGAGCTACACCTTC
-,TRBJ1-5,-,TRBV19,CASSEMWQGINQPQHF,TGTGCCAGTAGTGAGATGTGGCAGGGGATCAATCAGCCCCAGCATTTT
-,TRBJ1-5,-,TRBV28,CASSLGGRNQPQHF,TGTGCCAGCAGTTTGGGCGGGCGCAATCAGCCCCAGCATTTT
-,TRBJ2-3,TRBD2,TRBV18,CASSPTFSGGLTDTQYF,TGTGCCAGCTCACCTACATTTAGCGGGGGGCTCACAGATACGCAGTATTTT
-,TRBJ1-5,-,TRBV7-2,CASSLQGYQPQHF,TGTGCCAGCAGCTTACAGGGTTATCAGCCCCAGCATTTT
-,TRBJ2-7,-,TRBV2,CASKGVRGQHEQYF,TGTGCCAGCAAGGGAGTTCGAGGGCAGCACGAGCAGTACTTC
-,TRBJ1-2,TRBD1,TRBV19,CASSMTGPNGYTF,TGTGCCAGTAGTATGACAGGGCCTAATGGCTACACCTTC
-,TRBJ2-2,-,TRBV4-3,CASSQEPSGHTNTGELFF,TGCGCCAGCAGCCAAGAGCCCTCGGGACATACGAATACCGGGGAGCTGTTTTTT
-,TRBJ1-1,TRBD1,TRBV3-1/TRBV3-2,CASSPTGTGYTEAFF,TGTGCCAGCAGCCCAACCGGGACAGGATACACTGAAGCTTTCTTT
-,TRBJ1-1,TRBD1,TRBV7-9,CASSTSRQGLPEAFF,TGTGCCAGCAGCACCTCAAGACAGGGCCTCCCTGAAGCTTTCTTT
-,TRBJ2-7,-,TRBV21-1,CASSKVQDFSSYEQYF,TGTGCCAGCAGCAAAGTCCAGGATTTTTCCTCCTACGAGCAGTACTTC
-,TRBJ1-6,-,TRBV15,CATSRERQGYSPLHF,TGTGCCACCAGCAGAGAAAGGCAGGGCTATTCACCCCTCCACTTT
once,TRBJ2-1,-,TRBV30,CACAQGRSYNEQFF,TGTGCCTGCGCACAGGGCAGGTCCTACAATGAGCAGTTCTTC
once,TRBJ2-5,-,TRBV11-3,CASSLGRAYQETQYF,TGTGCCAGCAGCTTGGGCAGGGCCTACCAAGAGACCCAGTACTTC
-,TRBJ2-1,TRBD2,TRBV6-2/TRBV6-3,CASSTQTSGNRIREQFF,TGTGCCAGCAGTACACAAACTAGCGGGAATAGGATTAGAGAGCAGTTCTTC
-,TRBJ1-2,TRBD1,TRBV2,CASSTDRGAPYGYTF,TGTGCCAGCAGTACGGACAGGGGCGCTCCCTATGGCTACACCTTC
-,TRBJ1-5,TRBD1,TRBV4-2,CASSQGTGAGNQPQHF,TGTGCCAGCAGCCAAGGAACAGGGGCTGGCAATCAGCCCCAGCATTTT
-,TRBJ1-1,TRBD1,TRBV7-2,CASSLGAGGLEAFF,TGTGCCAGCAGCTTAGGGGCAGGGGGTCTTGAAGCTTTCTTT
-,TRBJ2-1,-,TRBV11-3,CASSLGIANEQFF,TGTGCCAGCAGCTTGGGTATAGCAAATGAGCAGTTCTTC
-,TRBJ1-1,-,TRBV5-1,CASSPGQINTEAFF,TGCGCCAGCAGCCCAGGACAGATTAACACTGAAGCTTTCTTT
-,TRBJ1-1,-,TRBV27,CASSLKGDTEAFF,TGTGCCAGCAGTTTAAAGGGGGACACTGAAGCTTTCTTT
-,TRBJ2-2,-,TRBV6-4,CASSVSLENTGELFF,TGTGCCAGCAGTGTTTCACTAGAGAACACCGGGGAGCTGTTTTTT